This T cell receptor beta chain was identified in a study of shared clonotypes between healthy human individuals. Sequencing used immunoSEQ multiplex PCR; TCRdb keeps in-frame clones, though not all of them. Of hundreds of thousands of clones in the sample, roughly 79% were seen once. The study drew its donors from healthy HIV-negative adults without recent acute infections or vaccinations. Donors comprised only Caucasian adults living in Nashville, Tennessee. Extraction of genomic DNA in unsorted samples used roughly 100 million PBMCs. Regarding the study as a whole: The study drew on few donors, limiting represented genetic and exposure-history diversity.

As regards this clone: What it recognizes is unknown.

The CDR3 is 16 residues long. The V and J ends lost 5 bases and 0 bases respectively, with 13 bases between them. Germline-derived CDR1 and CDR2 are MDHEN and SYDVKM. The rearrangement uses TRBV28 and TRBJ2-2; TRBD1 or TRBD2 may be the D gene (5 bases each). Specimen: PBMCs. The receptor was derived from a woman in her 40s in good health. Some clones in this sample may be carry-over from other donors' samples. CDR3 DNA: TGTGCCAGCAGTCTCGGGGCTGCCCCGAACACCGGGGAGCTGTTTTTT. Translated, it gives CASSLGAAPNTGELFF.